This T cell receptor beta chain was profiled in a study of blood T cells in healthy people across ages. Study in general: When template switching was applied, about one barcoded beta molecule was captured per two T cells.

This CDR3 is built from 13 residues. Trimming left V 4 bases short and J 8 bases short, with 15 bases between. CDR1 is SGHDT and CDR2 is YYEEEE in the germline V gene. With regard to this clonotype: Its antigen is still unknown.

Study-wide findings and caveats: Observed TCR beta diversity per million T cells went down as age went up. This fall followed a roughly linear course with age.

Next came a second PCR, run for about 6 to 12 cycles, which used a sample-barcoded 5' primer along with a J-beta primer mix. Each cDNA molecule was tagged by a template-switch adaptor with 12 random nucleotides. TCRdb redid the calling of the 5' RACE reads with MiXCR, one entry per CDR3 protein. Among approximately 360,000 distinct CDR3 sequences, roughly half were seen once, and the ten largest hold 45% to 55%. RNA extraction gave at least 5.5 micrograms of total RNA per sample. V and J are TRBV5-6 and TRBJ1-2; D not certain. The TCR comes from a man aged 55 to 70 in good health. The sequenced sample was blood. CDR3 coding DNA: TGTGCCAGCAGCCGAAGACAAGGTCGGGGCTACACCTTC. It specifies CASSRRQGRGYTF.